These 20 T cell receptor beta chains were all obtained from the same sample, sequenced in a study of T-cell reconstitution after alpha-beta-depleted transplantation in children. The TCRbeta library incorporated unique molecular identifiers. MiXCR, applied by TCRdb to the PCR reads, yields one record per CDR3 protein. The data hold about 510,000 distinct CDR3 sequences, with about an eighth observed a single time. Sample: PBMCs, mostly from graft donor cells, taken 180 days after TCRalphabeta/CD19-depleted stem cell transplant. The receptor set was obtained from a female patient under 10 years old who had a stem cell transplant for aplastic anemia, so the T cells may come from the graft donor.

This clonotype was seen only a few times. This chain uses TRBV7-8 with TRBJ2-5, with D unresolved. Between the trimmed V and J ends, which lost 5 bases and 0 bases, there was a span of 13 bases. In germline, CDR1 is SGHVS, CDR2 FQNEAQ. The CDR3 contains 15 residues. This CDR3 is CASSPLGSHQETQYF. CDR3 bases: TGTGCCAGCAGCCCCCTTGGGTCACACCAAGAGACCCAGTACTTC.

CDR3 residues: CASSEHTGLPYEQYF. DNA of the CDR3: TGTGCCAGCAGTGAACATACGGGACTCCCCTACGAGCAGTACTTC. This chain connects TRBV25-1 to TRBJ2-7, with a tentative D call TRBD2 (6 bases). Germline V gives CDR1 MGHDK, CDR2 SYGVNS. The V gene lost 2 bases and the J gene lost 2 bases, with 13 bases spanning the gap. This CDR3 has 15 residues.

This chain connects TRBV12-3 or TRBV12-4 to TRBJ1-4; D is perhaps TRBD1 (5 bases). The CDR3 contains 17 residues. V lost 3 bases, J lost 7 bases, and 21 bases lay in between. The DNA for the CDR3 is TGTGCCAGCAGTTTGGGGACTGTTGCAACCGGCGGTGAAAAACTGTTTTTT. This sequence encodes CASSLGTVATGGEKLFF.

The CDR3 DNA sequence: TGTGCCAGCAGCTTAAGGGCACCAGGGAACACTGAAGCTTTCTTT. Protein: CASSLRAPGNTEAFF. The gene calls are TRBV7-9 and TRBJ1-1; no clear D gene. The V and J ends lost 2 bases and 1 base respectively, with 11 bases between them. The CDR3 runs to 15 residues. Germline CDR1 reads SEHNR; CDR2 reads FQNEAQ (reference sequence). The whole variable domain, remainder taken from reference TRBV7-9 and TRBJ1-1, is DTGVSQNPRHKITKRGQNVTFRCDPISEHNRLYWYRQTLGQGPEFLTYFQNEAQLEKSRLLSDRFSAERPKGSFSTLEIQRTEQGDSAMYLCASSLRAPGNTEAFFGQGTRLTVV.

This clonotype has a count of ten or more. The chain's CDR3 is CASRTNLAGLSYEQYF. The CDR3 region has the DNA TGTGCCAGTAGGACAAACCTAGCGGGACTATCCTACGAGCAGTACTTC. The J gene is TRBJ2-7, the V gene TRBV28, with 9 bases fitting TRBD2. Germline V gene data show CDR1 as MDHEN and CDR2 as SYDVKM. CDR3 size: 16 residues. V was pared by 9 bases and J by 1 base, with 13 bases of the junction left unmatched.

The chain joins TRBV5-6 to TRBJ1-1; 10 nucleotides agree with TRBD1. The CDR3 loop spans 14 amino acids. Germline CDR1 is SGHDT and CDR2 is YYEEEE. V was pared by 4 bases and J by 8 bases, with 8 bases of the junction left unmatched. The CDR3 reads CASSRDRGISEAFF. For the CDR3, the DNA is TGTGCCAGCAGCCGGGACAGGGGAATTTCGGAAGCTTTCTTT.

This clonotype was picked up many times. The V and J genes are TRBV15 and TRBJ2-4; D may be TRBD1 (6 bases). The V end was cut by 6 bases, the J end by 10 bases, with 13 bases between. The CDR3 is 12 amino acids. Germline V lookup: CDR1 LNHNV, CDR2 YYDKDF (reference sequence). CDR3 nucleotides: TGTGCCACCAGTCCGGACAGTGGAATTCAGTACTTC. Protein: CATSPDSGIQYF.

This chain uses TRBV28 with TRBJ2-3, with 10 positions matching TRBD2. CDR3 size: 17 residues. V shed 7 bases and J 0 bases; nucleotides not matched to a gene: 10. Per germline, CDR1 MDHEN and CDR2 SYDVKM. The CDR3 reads CASTAPTSGTSTDTQYF. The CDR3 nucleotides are TGTGCCAGCACCGCACCTACTAGCGGGACTAGCACAGATACGCAGTATTTT.

CDR3 bases: TGTGCCAGCAGTGATTGGGCTAGCGGATACGAGCAGTACGTC. This sequence encodes CASSDWASGYEQYV. The rearrangement uses TRBV2 and TRBJ2-7, with 7 bases lining up with TRBD2. This CDR3 has 14 residues. CDR1 SNHLY and CDR2 FYNNEI come from the germline V gene. Unmatched junction bases numbered 6, after V lost 3 bases and J lost 4 bases.

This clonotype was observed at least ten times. Written as DNA, the CDR3 is TGCAGCGTTGGACGGACGACTAGCTATACGCAGTATTTT. This codes for CSVGRTTSYTQYF. The chain joins TRBV29-1 to TRBJ2-3, with 7 bases lining up with TRBD2. V was clipped by 4 bases and J by 7 bases; unmatched bases: 8. Germline loops: CDR1 SQVTM, CDR2 ANQGSEA. The CDR3 is 13 amino acids.

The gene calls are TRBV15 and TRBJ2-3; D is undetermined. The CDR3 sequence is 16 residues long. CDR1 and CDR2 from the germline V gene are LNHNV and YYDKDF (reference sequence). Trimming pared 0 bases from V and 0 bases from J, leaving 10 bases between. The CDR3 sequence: CATSRDNPDSTDTQYF. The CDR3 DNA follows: TGTGCCACCAGCAGAGATAATCCCGATAGCACAGATACGCAGTATTTT.

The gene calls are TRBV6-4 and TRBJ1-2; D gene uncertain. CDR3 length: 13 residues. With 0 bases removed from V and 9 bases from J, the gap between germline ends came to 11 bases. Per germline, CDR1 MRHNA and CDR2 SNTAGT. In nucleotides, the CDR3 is TGTGCCAGCAGTGACTCAGGGCTATGGAGCTACACCTTC. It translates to CASSDSGLWSYTF.

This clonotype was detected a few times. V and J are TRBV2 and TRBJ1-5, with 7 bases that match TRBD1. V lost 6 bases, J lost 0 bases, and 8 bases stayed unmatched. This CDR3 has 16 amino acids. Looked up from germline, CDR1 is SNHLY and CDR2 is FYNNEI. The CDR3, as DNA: TGTGCCAGCAGCGGGGGACAGCGTTATAGCAATCAGCCCCAGCATTTT. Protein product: CASSGGQRYSNQPQHF. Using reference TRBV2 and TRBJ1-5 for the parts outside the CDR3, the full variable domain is EPEVTQTPSHQVTQMGQEVILRCVPISNHLYFYWYRQILGQKVEFLVSFYNNEISEKSEIFDDQFSVERPDGSNFTLKIRSTKLEDSAMYFCASSGGQRYSNQPQHFGDGTRLSIL.

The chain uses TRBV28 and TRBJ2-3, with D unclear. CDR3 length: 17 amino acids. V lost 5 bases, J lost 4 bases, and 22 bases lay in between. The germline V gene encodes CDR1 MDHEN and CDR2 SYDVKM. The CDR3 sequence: CASSLPQFSGDPDTQYF. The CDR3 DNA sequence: TGTGCCAGCAGTCTTCCTCAGTTTTCAGGTGACCCAGATACGCAGTATTTT. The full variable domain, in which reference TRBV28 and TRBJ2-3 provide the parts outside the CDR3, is DVKVTQSSRYLVKRTGEKVFLECVQDMDHENMFWYRQDPGLGLRLIYFSYDVKMKEKGDIPEGYSVSREKKERFSLILESASTNQTSMYLCASSLPQFSGDPDTQYFGPGTRLTVL.

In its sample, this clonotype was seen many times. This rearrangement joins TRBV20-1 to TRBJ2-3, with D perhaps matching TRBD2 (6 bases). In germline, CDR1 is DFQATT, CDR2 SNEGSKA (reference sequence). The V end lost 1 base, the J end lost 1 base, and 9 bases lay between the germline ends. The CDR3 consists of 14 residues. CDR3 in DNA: TGCAGTGCTAGAGGGCCGGGAGGCACAGATACGCAGTATTTT. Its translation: CSARGPGGTDTQYF.

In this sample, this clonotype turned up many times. The CDR3 protein is CSASFGSRVNTEAFF. Written as DNA, the CDR3 is TGCAGTGCTAGTTTTGGTTCCCGAGTGAACACTGAAGCTTTCTTT. The rearrangement uses TRBV20-1 and TRBJ1-1; D is uncertain. Germline V lookup: CDR1 DFQATT, CDR2 SNEGSKA (reference sequence). The CDR3 loop spans 15 amino acids. V was shortened by 3 bases and J by 0 bases, with 14 bases between the two germline ends.

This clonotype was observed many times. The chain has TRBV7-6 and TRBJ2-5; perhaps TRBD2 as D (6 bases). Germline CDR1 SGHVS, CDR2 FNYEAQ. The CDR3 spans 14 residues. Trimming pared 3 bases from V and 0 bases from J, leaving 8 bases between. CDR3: CASSLLAYQETQYF. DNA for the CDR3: TGTGCCAGCAGCTTGCTAGCGTACCAAGAGACCCAGTACTTC. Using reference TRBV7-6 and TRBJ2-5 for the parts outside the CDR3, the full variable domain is GAGVSQSPRYKVTKRGQDVALRCDPISGHVSLYWYRQALGQGPEFLTYFNYEAQQDKSGLPNDRFSAERPEGSISTLTIQRTEQRDSAMYRCASSLLAYQETQYFGPGTRLLVL.

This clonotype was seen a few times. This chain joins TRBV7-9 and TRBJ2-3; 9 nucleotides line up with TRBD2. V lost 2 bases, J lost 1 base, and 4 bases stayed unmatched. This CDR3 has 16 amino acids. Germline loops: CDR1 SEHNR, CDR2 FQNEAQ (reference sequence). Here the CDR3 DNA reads TGTGCCAGCAGCTTAAGAGCGGGAGGCCGCACAGATACGCAGTATTTT. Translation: CASSLRAGGRTDTQYF.

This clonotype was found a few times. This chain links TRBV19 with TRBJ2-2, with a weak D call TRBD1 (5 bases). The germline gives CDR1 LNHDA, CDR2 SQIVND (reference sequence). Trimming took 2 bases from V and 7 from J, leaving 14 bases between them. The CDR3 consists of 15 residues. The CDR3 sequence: CASSISSGFIGELFF. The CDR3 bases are TGTGCCAGTAGTATATCATCAGGGTTTATCGGGGAGCTGTTTTTT. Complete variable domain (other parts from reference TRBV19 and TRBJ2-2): DGGITQSPKYLFRKEGQNVTLSCEQNLNHDAMYWYRQDPGQGLRLIYYSQIVNDFQKGDIAEGYSVSREKKESFPLTVTSAQKNPTAFYLCASSISSGFIGELFFGEGSRLTVL.

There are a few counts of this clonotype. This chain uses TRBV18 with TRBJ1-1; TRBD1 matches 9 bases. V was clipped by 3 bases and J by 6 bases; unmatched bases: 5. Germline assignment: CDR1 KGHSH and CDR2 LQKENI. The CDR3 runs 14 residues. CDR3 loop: CASSPGQGSAEAFF. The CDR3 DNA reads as TGTGCCAGCTCACCGGGACAGGGTAGCGCTGAAGCTTTCTTT.